These 4 T cell receptor beta chains originate from one sample sequenced in a study of cytotoxic CD8 clonotypes in ibrutinib-treated CLL (dated by TCRdb to the early 2020s). The library was prepared using the immunoSEQ multiplex PCR assay. In its TCRdb copy, this immuneACCESS table keeps in-frame sequences only and misses some clones. Where compared with another copy, unresolved V genes explain less than half of these, and the others have no known cause. Recorded for this sample are some 140,000 clones; around three quarters of them occurred a single time. 10% to 15% of the sample belongs to the ten largest clones. The time point label here, explained by the study, means: approximately eleven months on ibrutinib. The source was PBMCs, collected after 12 months of ibrutinib treatment. These receptors came from a human donor with chronic lymphocytic leukemia.

J is TRBJ2-1 and V is TRBV4-3; 7 bases map to TRBD1. CDR1 LGHNA and CDR2 YSLEER come from the germline V gene. After removal of 1 base from V and 1 base from J, the junction contained 13 bases not matched to a gene. This CDR3 comprises 19 residues. For the CDR3, the DNA is TGCGCCAGCAGCCAAGGCTACAGGGGTGGCGGATTATCCTACAATGAGCAGTTCTTC. Its protein is CASSQGYRGGGLSYNEQFF.

The chain carries TRBV5-1 and TRBJ2-5, with TRBD1 matching over 7 bases. The CDR3 totals 15 residues. V trimming: 1 base; J trimming: 7 bases; junction bases outside the gene matches: 10. Germline V gene lookup returns CDR1 SGHRS and CDR2 YFSETQ. The CDR3 region has the DNA TGCGCCAGCAGCTTGACCGGGACAGCCGCGGGGACCCAGTACTTC. Translated, it gives CASSLTGTAAGTQYF.

This rearrangement joins TRBV6-5 to TRBJ1-1, with D uncertain. V lost 5 bases and J lost 12, with 10 bases in between. The CDR3 loop spans 10 amino acids. Germline assignment: CDR1 MNHEY and CDR2 SVGAGI. This CDR3 is CASSEASPFF. Here the CDR3 DNA reads TGTGCCAGCAGTGAAGCGTCACCTTTCTTT.

This clone was found once. The chain joins TRBV7-2 to TRBJ2-3, with 7 bases identical to TRBD2. This CDR3 region has 15 residues. The V gene's germline CDR1 is SGHTA and CDR2 FQGNSA. V lost 1 base and J lost 6; bases outside the gene matches: 7. DNA for the CDR3: TGTGCCAGCAGCTTAGTGGCGGGAGAAGCCGATACGCAGTATTTT. Its protein product is CASSLVAGEADTQYF.